These 11 T cell receptor beta chains were sequenced from one sample in a study of blood T cells in healthy people across ages. The second PCR ran about 7 to 12 cycles with a sample-barcoded 5' primer and J-beta primers. In TCRdb, the 5' RACE reads were re-called with MiXCR into one record per CDR3 protein. The data show fewer than 2,000,000 distinct CDR3 sequences, roughly 32% seen once. The sequenced sample consisted of blood. These receptors were taken from a woman in her twenties or thirties in good health.

This clonotype was seen a few times. CDR3 in amino acids: CSARVQGDRGNQPQHF. In DNA, the CDR3 is TGCAGTGCTAGAGTACAGGGGGACCGGGGCAATCAGCCCCAGCATTTT. The chain joins TRBV20-1 to TRBJ1-5; 8 bases match TRBD1. V trimming: 1 base; J trimming: 2 bases; junction bases outside the gene matches: 7. Germline assignment: CDR1 DFQATT and CDR2 SNEGSKA (reference sequence). This CDR3 is built from 16 residues.

The chain uses TRBV20-1 and TRBJ2-1, with 10 bases identical to TRBD2. Trimming cost V 6 bases and J 5 bases; bases outside gene matches: 7. CDR1 is DFQATT, CDR2 SNEGSKA, per germline (reference sequence). This CDR3 comprises 14 residues. The CDR3 DNA reads as TGCAGTGCCTTAAGCGGGAGGGACCACAATGAGCAGTTCTTC. It specifies CSALSGRDHNEQFF.

This chain joins TRBV18 and TRBJ2-6, with 7 bases fitting TRBD1. Looked up from germline, CDR1 is KGHSH and CDR2 is LQKENI. The CDR3 runs 17 residues. Germline trimming cut 1 base from V and 0 bases from J; bases unmatched to any gene: 3. CDR3 amino acids: CASSPQGASSGANVLTF. CDR3 DNA: TGTGCCAGCTCACCACAGGGGGCCAGCTCTGGGGCCAACGTCCTGACTTTC.

This clonotype was detected a few times. The genes are TRBV29-1 and TRBJ2-7, with D maybe TRBD2 (7 bases). Germline CDR1 reads SQVTM; CDR2 reads ANQGSEA. The CDR3 is made up of 15 amino acids. Between the trimmed V and J ends, which lost 7 bases and 2 bases, there was a span of 21 bases. In DNA, the CDR3 is TGCAGCGCCGTGGGGGGGCTACCCAAGGCCTACGAGCAGTACTTC. Residues: CSAVGGLPKAYEQYF.

This chain uses TRBV5-6 with TRBJ2-3; 13 bases map to TRBD2. The CDR3 has 17 amino acids. The V gene end was trimmed by 2 bases and the J gene end by 2 bases; junction bases not matched to a gene: 5. The V gene's germline CDR1 is SGHDT and CDR2 YYEEEE. Written as DNA, the CDR3 is TGTGCCAGCAGCTTTGGGACTAGCGGGACCTCCACAGATACGCAGTATTTT. This sequence encodes CASSFGTSGTSTDTQYF.

The chain links TRBV7-2 to TRBJ2-4, with 8 bases matching TRBD1. CDR1 is SGHTA and CDR2 is FQGNSA in the germline V gene. J was trimmed by 5 bases and V by 3 bases; bases with no gene match: 6. The CDR3 has 15 residues. In DNA form, the CDR3 reads TGTGCCAGCAGCTTGGCACGGACAGGGCAAAACATTCAGTACTTC. Protein product: CASSLARTGQNIQYF.

The V gene is TRBV12-5, the J gene TRBJ1-1; D perhaps matches TRBD1 (6 bases). Trimming took off 0 bases at V and 5 bases at J, with 22 bases between the two ends. CDR3 length: 18 residues. Germline V gene lookup returns CDR1 LGHNT and CDR2 FRNRAP. The CDR3, as DNA: TGTGCTAGTGGTTTGGTACCCGTGTCCGGGGGCTTAGTTACTGAAGCTTTCTTT. The encoded protein is CASGLVPVSGGLVTEAFF.

This chain joins TRBV20-1 and TRBJ1-5; TRBD1 is a possible D gene (5 bases). V was trimmed by 4 bases and J by 3 bases, leaving 19 bases between them. The CDR3 runs 16 residues. CDR1 DFQATT and CDR2 SNEGSKA come from the germline V gene (reference sequence). In nucleotides, the CDR3 is TGCAGTGCTAAGCTCGTCGGGGCCACGGCCAATCAGCCCCAGCATTTT. Residues: CSAKLVGATANQPQHF.

This chain joins TRBV30 and TRBJ1-2; no reliable D call. CDR3 length equals 12 residues. V lost 2 bases to trimming and J lost 2 bases, with 6 bases between them. The V gene's germline CDR1 is GTSNPN and CDR2 SVGIG (reference sequence). CDR3 DNA sequence: TGTGCCTGGAGTAGGGAAAACTATGGCTACACCTTC. Protein sequence: CAWSRENYGYTF.

This clonotype came up a few times. The V and J genes are TRBV1 and TRBJ2-7; the D segment call TRBD2 is taken from the table without a DNA check. TRBV1 is given as a pseudogene. This CDR3 contains 17 residues. The CDR3: CTSSQDKIGLEPHEQYF. In DNA, the CDR3 is TGCACCAGCAGCCAAGATAAAATTGGACTAGAACCCCACGAGCAGTACTTC.

The J gene is TRBJ2-3, the V gene TRBV9; tentatively, D is TRBD2 (8 bases). From germline, CDR1 is SGDLS and CDR2 YYNGEE. CDR3 length equals 16 residues. Trimming took 4 bases from V and 5 from J, leaving 20 bases between them. The CDR3 sequence is CASSPGGSGGLDTQYF. In DNA, the CDR3 is TGTGCCAGCAGCCCAGGGGGGAGCGGGGGATTAGATACGCAGTATTTT.